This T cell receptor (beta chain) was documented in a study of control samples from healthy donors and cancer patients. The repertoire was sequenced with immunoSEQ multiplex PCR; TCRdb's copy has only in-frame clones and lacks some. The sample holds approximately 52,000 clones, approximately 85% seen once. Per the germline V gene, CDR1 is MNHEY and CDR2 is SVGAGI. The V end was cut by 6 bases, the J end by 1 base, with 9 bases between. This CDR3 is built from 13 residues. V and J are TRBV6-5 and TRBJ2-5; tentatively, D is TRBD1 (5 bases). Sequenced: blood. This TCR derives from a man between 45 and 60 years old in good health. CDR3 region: CASRVDSQETQYF. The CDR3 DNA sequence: TGTGCCAGCAGGGTTGACAGCCAAGAGACCCAGTACTTC.